This entry describes one TCR beta chain. The target of this receptor is not known. Nothing much larger sits one base from this clone, and base qualities are not available. The record originates from a study of CD8+CD57+ T cells in acquired aplastic anemia listed by TCRdb under 2018. With respect to the entire study: DNA extracted from sorted CD4+ and CD8+ cells had a mean of approximately 3.5 ug, with a range of about 0.2 to 30 ug. Mean read counts for healthy donor samples were about 9.8 million for CD4+ cells and 11.0 million for CD8+ cells. On the study overall, not on this receptor specifically: Between patients and healthy controls, no significant difference in CD8+ Simpson's diversity was found (P=0.060). Roughly 29 CD8+ CDR3 sequences were found in both patients and controls but appeared to be highly expressed in patients and within the immunodominant clones of the patients.

TCR beta VDJ combination and CDR3 sequence profiling used genomic DNA as the template. An Illumina HiSeq 2000 was the platform used for TCR repertoire sequencing. In the paper's pipeline: Repertoires were assessed using TRBV/TRBJ rearrangement plots, CDR3 size and DJ length profiles, and Simpson's diversity index. The most abundant DNA sequence in the deep sequencing data was defined as the immunodominant clone. CDR3 amino acid sequences were checked for sharing between subjects and were compared against published repertoires and the VDJdb database. TCRdb itself trimmed the public reads at Q25 with fastp, ran MiXCR and retained productive beta chains. Rows with a matching CDR3 protein are joined into one entry that keeps the most common DNA and genes. The authors' filters were not applied to this entry. Across this sample there are some 410,000 distinct CDR3 sequences, with 65% to 80% seen only once. The top ten hold under 5% of the sample.

The study deep-sequenced TCR repertoires of sorted CD4+ and CD8+ blood T cells from severe aplastic anemia patients and healthy subjects. Ficoll-Paque density gradient centrifugation was used to isolate peripheral blood mononuclear cells. CD4+ and CD8+ T cells were sorted by FACS or magnetic beads before DNA extraction. The sequenced material came from sorted CD4+, CD8+, or CD8+CD57+ T cells (not recorded which) from PBMCs. The source of this sequence is a human donor in good health, serving as a control.

The nucleotide sequence is given as TGTGCCAGCAGCTTATTGCGAGGGCCCACCGACCTGACTTTC. This yields the protein CASSLLRGPTDLTF. The chain uses TRBV7-6 and TRBJ2-6; the D gene is perhaps TRBD2, on 5 matching bases. Its CDR3 holds 14 amino acids, cysteine through phenylalanine. The read is trimmed to its CDR3 DNA, 42 bases read in frame from base 1. The junction shows trimming of 2 bases on V and 15 bases on J, plus 17 bases between the germline ends. CDR1 SGHVS and CDR2 FNYEAQ were looked up in the germline V gene.